These T cell receptor beta chains were read from a single sample in a study of shared clonotypes between healthy human individuals. TCRdb's table, derived via immunoSEQ multiplex PCR, lists solely in-frame clones and lacks some. Of around 1.5 million clones detected, around 98% appear once; the ten largest clones hold about 0.4%. Sequencing was done on a sample of naive CD4+ T cells sorted from blood. The receptors originated from a young man in good health. The CDR3 runs from the conserved cysteine through the conserved F or W. D genes are given only for firm matches. Some rows have no size entry. The others give once, few or many, or a class for an expanded clone.

j_gene,v_gene,d_gene,abundance,CDR3nt,CDR3aa
TRBJ2-1,TRBV2,TRBD2,NA,TGTGCCAGCAGGGGGACTAGCGGGAAACAGTTCTTC,CASRGTSGKQFF
TRBJ1-5,TRBV7-9,TRBD1,NA,TGTGCCAGCAGCCCCGCTCGTGGACAGGAACATCAGCCCCAGCATTTT,CASSPARGQEHQPQHF
TRBJ2-5,TRBV5-1,NA,NA,TGCGCCAGCAGCTTGTTTGGGACCGAAGAGACCCAGTACTTC,CASSLFGTEETQYF
TRBJ1-4,TRBV6-1,TRBD1,NA,TGTGCCAGCGGACAGGGTGGTAATGAAAAACTGTTTTTT,CASGQGGNEKLFF
TRBJ2-3,TRBV5-4,NA,once,TGTGCCAGCAGCTTGGGGCGGCGGGACCTCACAGATACGCAGTATTTT,CASSLGRRDLTDTQYF
TRBJ2-7,TRBV5-4,TRBD1,NA,TGTGCCAGCAGCTTCCAGGGGGCAGCTCGCGAGCAGTACTTC,CASSFQGAAREQYF
TRBJ1-5,TRBV27,TRBD1,NA,TGTGCCAGCAGAATCAGGGGGTATGGCAATCAGCCCCAGCATTTT,CASRIRGYGNQPQHF
TRBJ1-5,TRBV6-6,NA,NA,TGTGCCAGCAGTTACTCCGGACAAAATCAGCCCCAGCATTTT,CASSYSGQNQPQHF
TRBJ1-4,TRBV7-6,NA,NA,TGTGCCAGCAGCGAAGACCTGGACAGTAGTAATGAAAAACTGTTTTTT,CASSEDLDSSNEKLFF
TRBJ2-7,TRBV30,NA,NA,TGTGCCTGGAGTTCCGAGCGGAAGTCGGGGGCTCGCGAGCAGTACTTC,CAWSSERKSGAREQYF
TRBJ2-3,TRBV5-4,NA,NA,TGTGCCAGCTCAGATTCCCTCTACAGGGGCACAGATACGCAGTATTTT,CASSDSLYRGTDTQYF
TRBJ2-7,TRBV6-1,NA,NA,TGTGCCAGCAGTGAACTGAGGAACGAGCAGTACTTC,CASSELRNEQYF
TRBJ2-2,TRBV29-1,TRBD1,NA,TGCAGCGTTCCGACCAGACAGGGGCGCAACACCGGGGAGCTGTTTTTT,CSVPTRQGRNTGELFF
TRBJ2-5,TRBV7-2,NA,NA,TGTGCCAGCAGCTTAGCTCCCAGTTGGGGGCGGCAAGAGACCCAGTACTTC,CASSLAPSWGRQETQYF